One sample yielded the 29 T cell receptor beta chains listed below, sequenced in a study of T cell changes during pregnancy in multiple sclerosis. Measured with immunoSEQ multiplex PCR; TCRdb has only the in-frame clones, and not every one. The sample records some 43,000 clones, 94% being singletons. This specimen was CD8+ T cells from peripheral blood mononuclear cells, taken in the third trimester of pregnancy. Receptors were obtained from a female donor with multiple sclerosis, enrolled in a pregnancy study.

The chain carries TRBV2 and TRBJ1-2; D is undetermined. CDR3 length: 14 amino acids. The V end lost 7 bases, the J end lost 8 bases, and 20 bases lay between the germline ends. Germline assignment: CDR1 SNHLY and CDR2 FYNNEI. CDR3 region: CASTVVRGPRGYTF. The CDR3 DNA sequence: TGTGCCAGCACCGTCGTCAGAGGGCCTAGAGGCTACACCTTC.

The J gene is TRBJ2-7, the V gene TRBV18; TRBD1 is a possible D gene (6 bases). The V and J ends lost 5 bases and 2 bases respectively, with 13 bases between them. The length of the CDR3 is 14 residues. Germline V gene sequence: CDR1 KGHSH, CDR2 LQKENI. Written as DNA, the CDR3 is TGTGCCAGCTCAAGTCAAGGGACAACCTACGAGCAGTACTTC. Protein: CASSSQGTTYEQYF.

The V and J genes are TRBV27 and TRBJ2-7; no firm D call. Germline CDR1 MNHEY, CDR2 SMNVEV (reference sequence). Trimming removed 6 bases from V and 7 bases from J, with 16 bases in between. The CDR3 contains 13 residues. CDR3 nucleotides: TGTGCCAGCAGCCGCGCCCAAATCCGGGAGCAGTACTTC. Protein sequence: CASSRAQIREQYF.

V usage is TRBV13 and J usage is TRBJ1-2; a weak D match, TRBD1 (5 bases). The germline V gene encodes CDR1 PRHDT and CDR2 FYEKMQ (reference sequence). The ends were cut back, 1 base at V and 7 bases at J, with 7 bases in the middle. This CDR3 is built from 12 residues. In DNA, the CDR3 is TGTGCCAGCAGCTTAGCGGGACTTGGCTACACCTTC. It codes for CASSLAGLGYTF.

The V gene is TRBV6-1, the J gene TRBJ2-3; no firm D call. The CDR3 spans 15 residues. Germline V gene lookup returns CDR1 MNHNS and CDR2 SASEGT. V was clipped by 3 bases and J by 1 base, with 11 bases between them. The CDR3 loop reads CASSEESLGTDTQYF. CDR3 DNA sequence: TGTGCCAGCAGTGAGGAGAGCCTTGGCACAGATACGCAGTATTTT.

This clone showed up just a few times. The V gene is TRBV29-1, the J gene TRBJ2-3; tentative D call: TRBD2 (5 bases). Germline CDR1 is SQVTM and CDR2 is ANQGSEA. The CDR3 contains 14 residues. V lost 3 bases and J lost 5, with 15 bases in between. Here the CDR3 DNA reads TGCAGCGTTGAGAAGGACTTCTCCCGAGATACGCAGTATTTT. Translated: CSVEKDFSRDTQYF.

The chain is built from TRBV10-1 and TRBJ2-7, with D possibly being TRBD1 (6 bases). The V end lost 0 bases, the J end lost 6 bases, and 36 bases lay between the germline ends. Germline CDR1 is WNHNN and CDR2 is SYGVQD (reference sequence). The CDR3 is 22 residues long. The CDR3 protein is CASSESIGRCRGFLLSHGEQYF. The CDR3 nucleotides are TGCGCCAGCAGTGAGTCGATAGGTAGGTGCAGGGGATTCCTCTTGTCGCATGGCGAGCAGTACTTC.

The chain joins TRBV2 to TRBJ1-1; D might be TRBD1 (5 bases). V was cut by 5 bases and J by 11 bases, with 18 bases left in between. The CDR3 contains 13 residues. Looked up from germline, CDR1 is SNHLY and CDR2 is FYNNEI. CDR3 coding DNA: TGTGCCAGCAGTCGATACAGGAACTCGGAGGCTTTCTTT. Residues: CASSRYRNSEAFF. The complete variable domain, with remaining parts taken from reference TRBV2 and TRBJ1-1, reads EPEVTQTPSHQVTQMGQEVILRCVPISNHLYFYWYRQILGQKVEFLVSFYNNEISEKSEIFDDQFSVERPDGSNFTLKIRSTKLEDSAMYFCASSRYRNSEAFFGQGTRLTVV.

The V gene is TRBV5-4, the J gene TRBJ2-1; D is undetermined. V was trimmed by 5 bases and J by 5 bases, leaving 8 bases between them. The length of the CDR3 is 12 residues. CDR1 is SGHNT, CDR2 YYREEE, per germline (reference sequence). For the CDR3, the DNA is TGTGCCAGCAGTCAACAGCACAATGAGCAGTTCTTC. Its protein product is CASSQQHNEQFF. The whole variable domain, remainder taken from reference TRBV5-4 and TRBJ2-1, is ETGVTQSPTHLIKTRGQQVTLRCSSQSGHNTVSWYQQALGQGPQFIFQYYREEENGRGNFPPRFSGLQFPNYSSELNVNALELDDSALYLCASSQQHNEQFFGPGTRLTVL.

The chain joins TRBV9 to TRBJ2-7; 8 nucleotides align to TRBD2. The J segment lost 6 bases and the V segment lost 3 bases, leaving 5 bases of the junction unmatched. This CDR3 region has 13 residues. Germline assignment: CDR1 SGDLS and CDR2 YYNGEE. The CDR3 reads CASSAGGGSEQYF. The CDR3, as DNA: TGTGCCAGCAGCGCCGGGGGGGGGTCCGAGCAGTACTTC.

This sequence joins TRBV27 and TRBJ1-1; D is perhaps TRBD1 (5 bases). V lost 5 bases and J lost 6, with 13 bases in between. The germline gives CDR1 MNHEY, CDR2 SMNVEV (reference sequence). The CDR3 consists of 13 residues. CDR3 loop: CASSPQGGAEAFF. CDR3 bases: TGTGCCAGCAGTCCTCAGGGAGGGGCTGAAGCTTTCTTT.

V gene TRBV7-5 combines with J gene TRBJ1-3. TRBV7-5 is labeled a pseudogene. The CDR3 consists of 13 residues. CDR3 region: CASRRNSGNTIYF. CDR3 in DNA: TGTGCCAGCCGGAGGAACTCTGGAAACACCATATATTTT.

The chain couples TRBV2 to TRBJ2-5; TRBD1 might be the D (5 bases). This CDR3 spans 16 amino acids. V was trimmed by 2 bases and J by 1 base, leaving 14 bases between them. Germline V gene lookup returns CDR1 SNHLY and CDR2 FYNNEI. CDR3: CASSEIFSGPQETQYF. In DNA, the CDR3 is TGTGCCAGCAGTGAAATTTTCTCAGGGCCCCAAGAGACCCAGTACTTC.

V is TRBV30 and J is TRBJ2-2; 9 positions agree with TRBD1. V trimming: 0 bases; J trimming: 5 bases; junction bases outside the gene matches: 13. Per the germline V gene, CDR1 is GTSNPN and CDR2 is SVGIG (reference sequence). The CDR3 loop spans 18 amino acids. The CDR3 loop reads CAWSVRREQGAGTGELFF. The CDR3 coding sequence is TGTGCCTGGAGTGTACGCCGGGAACAGGGGGCTGGGACCGGGGAGCTGTTTTTT.

The gene calls are TRBV7-6 and TRBJ2-7; 9 positions agree with TRBD2. The ends lost 1 base at V and 2 bases at J; junction bases unmatched: 3. This CDR3 is 15 amino acids long. The V gene's germline CDR1 is SGHVS and CDR2 FNYEAQ. This CDR3 is CASSLGAGGTYEQYF. CDR3 nucleotide sequence: TGTGCCAGCAGCTTAGGAGCGGGGGGAACCTACGAGCAGTACTTC. Full variable domain (missing parts from reference TRBV7-6 and TRBJ2-7): GAGVSQSPRYKVTKRGQDVALRCDPISGHVSLYWYRQALGQGPEFLTYFNYEAQQDKSGLPNDRFSAERPEGSISTLTIQRTEQRDSAMYRCASSLGAGGTYEQYFGPGTRLTVT.

The gene calls are TRBV28 and TRBJ1-1; no clear D. V shed 5 bases and J shed 1 base, with 8 bases lying between them. The CDR3 sequence is 13 residues long. Germline V gene sequence: CDR1 MDHEN, CDR2 SYDVKM. Here the CDR3 DNA reads TGTGCCAGCAGTCCACGGAGGAACACTGAAGCTTTCTTT. This sequence encodes CASSPRRNTEAFF. Supplemented by reference TRBV28 and TRBJ1-1, the full variable domain reads DVKVTQSSRYLVKRTGEKVFLECVQDMDHENMFWYRQDPGLGLRLIYFSYDVKMKEKGDIPEGYSVSREKKERFSLILESASTNQTSMYLCASSPRRNTEAFFGQGTRLTVV.

Here the CDR3 reads CASSIRRNEQFF. The CDR3 nucleotides read TGTGCCAGCAGCATACGGAGAAATGAGCAGTTCTTC. The rearrangement uses TRBV7-2 and TRBJ2-1; D is uncertain. The CDR3 contains 12 residues. V dropped 5 bases and J dropped 7 bases, with 9 bases sitting between them. CDR1 is SGHTA, CDR2 FQGNSA, per germline.

The chain couples TRBV19 to TRBJ1-4, with a tentative D call TRBD1 (5 bases). The V end lost 0 bases, the J end lost 5 bases, and 7 bases lay between the germline ends. The CDR3 has 14 amino acids. Germline CDR1 reads LNHDA; CDR2 reads SQIVND (reference sequence). The DNA of the CDR3 is TGTGCCAGTAGTATAGAGGGGGGAAATGAAAAACTGTTTTTT. This gives the protein CASSIEGGNEKLFF.

For the CDR3, the DNA is TGTGCCAGCAGTCCCCTGACAGGGCAAGAGACCCAGTACTTC. Encoded protein: CASSPLTGQETQYF. The chain joins TRBV27 to TRBJ2-5; 7 bases are shared with TRBD1. This CDR3 comprises 14 residues. CDR1 and CDR2 (germline): MNHEY, SMNVEV (reference sequence). The V gene end was trimmed by 5 bases and the J gene end by 2 bases; junction bases not matched to a gene: 5.

The chain has TRBV28 and TRBJ2-3; TRBD2 matches 9 bases. Losses at the gene ends were 5 bases for V and 6 bases for J; bases not matched to a gene: 18. This CDR3 has 18 residues. Germline-derived CDR1 and CDR2 are MDHEN and SYDVKM. This chain's CDR3 is CASSTPPVRREGVDTQYF. For the CDR3, the DNA is TGTGCCAGCAGTACACCCCCGGTTCGGCGGGAGGGTGTGGATACGCAGTATTTT.

The chain links TRBV28 to TRBJ2-2; the match to TRBD1 covers 7 bases. The CDR3 extends over 16 amino acids. The V gene end was trimmed by 1 base and the J gene end by 4 bases; junction bases not matched to a gene: 6. Germline CDR1 and CDR2: MDHEN and SYDVKM. The CDR3 DNA reads as TGTGCCAGCAGTTTATACAGGGGTCTGACCACCGGGGAGCTGTTTTTT. This sequence encodes CASSLYRGLTTGELFF. Full variable domain (rest looked up from reference TRBV28 and TRBJ2-2): DVKVTQSSRYLVKRTGEKVFLECVQDMDHENMFWYRQDPGLGLRLIYFSYDVKMKEKGDIPEGYSVSREKKERFSLILESASTNQTSMYLCASSLYRGLTTGELFFGEGSRLTVL.

This chain joins TRBV4-2 and TRBJ1-2, with 7 positions matching TRBD1. The CDR3 is 13 residues long. Germline CDR1 reads LGHNA; CDR2 reads YNFKEQ. V shed 1 base, J shed 8 bases, and the junction held 4 bases outside the gene matches. CDR3 loop: CASSQGAGGGYTF. The CDR3 nucleotides are TGTGCCAGCAGCCAAGGGGCAGGGGGAGGCTACACCTTC.

The chain uses TRBV2 and TRBJ2-1; perhaps TRBD1 as D (5 bases). Per the germline V gene, CDR1 is SNHLY and CDR2 is FYNNEI. V shed 4 bases and J shed 12 bases, with 10 bases lying between them. CDR3 length equals 11 residues. This CDR3 reads CASSGDRRQFF. The CDR3 DNA sequence: TGTGCCAGCAGTGGTGACAGAAGGCAGTTCTTC.

The genes are TRBV6-1 and TRBJ1-2, with TRBD1 matching 7 bases. Germline V gene data show CDR1 as MNHNS and CDR2 as SASEGT. The CDR3 runs to 16 residues. With 2 bases clipped from V and 5 bases from J, the junction kept 11 bases outside the gene matches. CDR3 DNA: TGTGCCAGCAGTGAAAGAGGACAGGTTATCGTGTATGGCTACACCTTC. Translation: CASSERGQVIVYGYTF.

V usage is TRBV12-5 and J usage is TRBJ2-7; D is possibly TRBD2 (5 bases). This CDR3 has 16 residues. Trimming removed 3 bases from V and 0 bases from J, with 15 bases in between. CDR1 is LGHNT and CDR2 is FRNRAP in the germline V gene. CDR3 region: CASGLSAEPYSYEQYF. CDR3 DNA sequence: TGTGCTAGTGGTTTATCAGCGGAACCTTACTCCTACGAGCAGTACTTC.

The chain is built from TRBV19 and TRBJ2-1; tentatively, D is TRBD1 (6 bases). The V gene's germline CDR1 is LNHDA and CDR2 SQIVND (reference sequence). The V end was cut by 8 bases, the J end by 4 bases, with 18 bases between. This CDR3 has 15 residues. CDR3: CASAQGTPGYNEQFF. The CDR3, as DNA: TGTGCCAGTGCCCAGGGGACCCCTGGGTACAATGAGCAGTTCTTC.

This clone was seen only once. V gene TRBV6-4 combines with J gene TRBJ2-1; 10 nucleotides agree with TRBD2. CDR3 length: 14 amino acids. CDR1 is MRHNA and CDR2 is SNTAGT in the germline V gene. V dropped 7 bases and J dropped 6; count of bases not matched to a gene: 6. The CDR3 spells CASTSSGSSNEQFF. CDR3 sequence (DNA): TGTGCCAGCACCTCTAGCGGGAGTTCCAATGAGCAGTTCTTC.

The chain has TRBV28 and TRBJ2-3; 8 bases line up with TRBD2. The CDR3 is made up of 14 amino acids. Germline CDR1 MDHEN, CDR2 SYDVKM. V lost 3 bases to trimming and J lost 6 bases; unmatched junction nucleotides: 5. CDR3 residues: CASSFGSGGDTQYF. DNA for the CDR3: TGTGCCAGCAGTTTCGGCTCGGGGGGGGATACGCAGTATTTT.

This chain joins TRBV14 and TRBJ2-7; 11 nucleotides agree with TRBD2. V was pared by 1 base and J by 2 bases, with 13 bases of the junction left unmatched. Germline V lookup: CDR1 SGHDN, CDR2 FVKESK. The CDR3 is 19 amino acids. CDR3 nucleotide sequence: TGTGCCAGCAGCCAAGGTCGACTAGCGGGAAGGAGAGGGACCTACGAGCAGTACTTC. Its protein product is CASSQGRLAGRRGTYEQYF.